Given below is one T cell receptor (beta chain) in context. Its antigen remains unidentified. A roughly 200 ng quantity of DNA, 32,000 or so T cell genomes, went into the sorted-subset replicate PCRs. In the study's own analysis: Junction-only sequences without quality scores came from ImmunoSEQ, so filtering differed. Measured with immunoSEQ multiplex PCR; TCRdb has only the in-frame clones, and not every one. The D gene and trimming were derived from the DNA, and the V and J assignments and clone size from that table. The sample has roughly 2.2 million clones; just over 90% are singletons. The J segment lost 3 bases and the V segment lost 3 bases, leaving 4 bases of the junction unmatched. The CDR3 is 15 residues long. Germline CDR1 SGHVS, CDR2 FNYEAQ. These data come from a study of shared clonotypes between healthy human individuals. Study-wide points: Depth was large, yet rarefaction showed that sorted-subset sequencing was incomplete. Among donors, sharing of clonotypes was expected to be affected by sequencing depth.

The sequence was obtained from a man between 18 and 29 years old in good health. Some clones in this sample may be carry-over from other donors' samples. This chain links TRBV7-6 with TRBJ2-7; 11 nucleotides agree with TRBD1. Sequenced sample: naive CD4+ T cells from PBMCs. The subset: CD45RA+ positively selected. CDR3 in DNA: TGTGCCAGCAGCTTCCGGGACAGGGGGGGCTACGAGCAGTACTTC. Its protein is CASSFRDRGGYEQYF. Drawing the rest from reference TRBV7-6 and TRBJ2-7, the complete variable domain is GAGVSQSPRYKVTKRGQDVALRCDPISGHVSLYWYRQALGQGPEFLTYFNYEAQQDKSGLPNDRFSAERPEGSISTLTIQRTEQRDSAMYRCASSFRDRGGYEQYFGPGTRLTVT.